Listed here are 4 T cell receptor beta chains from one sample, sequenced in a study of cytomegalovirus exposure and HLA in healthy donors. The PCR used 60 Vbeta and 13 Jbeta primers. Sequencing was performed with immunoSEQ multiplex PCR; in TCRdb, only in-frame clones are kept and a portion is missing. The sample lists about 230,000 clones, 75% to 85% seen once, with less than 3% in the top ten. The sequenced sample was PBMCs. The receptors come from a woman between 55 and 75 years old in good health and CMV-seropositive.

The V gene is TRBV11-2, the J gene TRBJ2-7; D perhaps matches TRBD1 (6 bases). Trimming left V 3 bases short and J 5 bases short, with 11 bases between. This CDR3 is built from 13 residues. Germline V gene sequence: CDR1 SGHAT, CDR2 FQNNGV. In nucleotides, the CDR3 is TGTGCCAGCAGCTTTACCAGGGGAAACGAGCAGTACTTC. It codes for CASSFTRGNEQYF.

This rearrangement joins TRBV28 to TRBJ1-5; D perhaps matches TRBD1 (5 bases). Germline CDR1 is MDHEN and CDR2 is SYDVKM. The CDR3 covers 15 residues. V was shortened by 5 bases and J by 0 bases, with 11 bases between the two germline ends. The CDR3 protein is CASSPAGISNQPQHF. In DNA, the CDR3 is TGTGCCAGCAGTCCGGCAGGGATTAGCAATCAGCCCCAGCATTTT.

CDR3 in DNA: TGTGCCAGCAGCTTCTCTCCGGGGGGGGGCACCTCCTACGAGCAGTACTTC. Its translation is CASSFSPGGGTSYEQYF. This chain joins TRBV7-6 and TRBJ2-7; 8 positions match TRBD2. From germline, CDR1 is SGHVS and CDR2 FNYEAQ. After removal of 3 bases from V and 0 bases from J, the junction contained 10 bases not matched to a gene. This CDR3 has 17 amino acids.

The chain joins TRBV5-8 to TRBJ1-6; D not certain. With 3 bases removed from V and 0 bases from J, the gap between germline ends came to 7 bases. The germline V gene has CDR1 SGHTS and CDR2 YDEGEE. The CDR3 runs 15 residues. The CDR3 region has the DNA TGTGCCAGCAGCTCACCTAGCTCCTATAATTCACCCCTCCACTTT. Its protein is CASSSPSSYNSPLHF.